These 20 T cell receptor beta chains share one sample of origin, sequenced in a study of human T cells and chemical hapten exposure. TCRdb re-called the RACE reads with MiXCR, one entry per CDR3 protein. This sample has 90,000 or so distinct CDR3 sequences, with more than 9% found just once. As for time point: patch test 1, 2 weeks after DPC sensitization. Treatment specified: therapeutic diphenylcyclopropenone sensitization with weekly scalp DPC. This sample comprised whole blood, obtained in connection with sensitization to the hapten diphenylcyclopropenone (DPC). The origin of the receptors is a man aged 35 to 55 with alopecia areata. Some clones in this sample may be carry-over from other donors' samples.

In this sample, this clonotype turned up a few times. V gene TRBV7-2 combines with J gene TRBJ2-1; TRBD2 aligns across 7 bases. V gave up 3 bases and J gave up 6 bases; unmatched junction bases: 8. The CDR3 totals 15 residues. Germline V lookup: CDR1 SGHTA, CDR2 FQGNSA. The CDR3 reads CASSFWLAETNEQFF. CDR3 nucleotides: TGTGCCAGCAGCTTTTGGCTAGCGGAGACCAATGAGCAGTTCTTC.

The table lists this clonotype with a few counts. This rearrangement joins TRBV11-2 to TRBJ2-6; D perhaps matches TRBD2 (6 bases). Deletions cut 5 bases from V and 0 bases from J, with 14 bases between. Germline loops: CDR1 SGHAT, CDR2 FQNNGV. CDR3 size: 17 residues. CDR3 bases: TGTGCCAGCAGCGGACGGGACTCTAACTCTGGGGCCAACGTCCTGACTTTC. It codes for CASSGRDSNSGANVLTF.

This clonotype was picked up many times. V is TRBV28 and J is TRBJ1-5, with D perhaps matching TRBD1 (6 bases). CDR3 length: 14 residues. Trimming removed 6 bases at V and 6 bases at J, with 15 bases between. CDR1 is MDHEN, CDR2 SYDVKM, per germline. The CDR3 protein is CASSSSGVRQPQHF. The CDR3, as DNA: TGTGCCAGCAGCTCCTCAGGGGTTCGTCAGCCCCAGCATTTT.

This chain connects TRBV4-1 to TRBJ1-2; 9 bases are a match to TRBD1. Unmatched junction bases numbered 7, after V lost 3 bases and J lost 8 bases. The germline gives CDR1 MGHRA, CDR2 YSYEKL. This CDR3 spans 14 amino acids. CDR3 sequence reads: CASSQPGQGNGYTF. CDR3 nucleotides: TGCGCCAGCAGCCAGCCGGGACAGGGAAACGGCTACACCTTC.

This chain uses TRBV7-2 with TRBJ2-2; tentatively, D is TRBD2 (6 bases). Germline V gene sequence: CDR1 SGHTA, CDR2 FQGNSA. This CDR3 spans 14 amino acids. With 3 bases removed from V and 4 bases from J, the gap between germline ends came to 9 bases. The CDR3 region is CASSFNGGTGELFF. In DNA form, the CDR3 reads TGTGCCAGCAGCTTTAACGGGGGCACCGGGGAGCTGTTTTTT. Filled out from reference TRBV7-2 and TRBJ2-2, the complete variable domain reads GAGVSQSPSNKVTEKGKDVELRCDPISGHTALYWYRQSLGQGLEFLIYFQGNSAPDKSGLPSDRFSAERTGGSVSTLTIQRTQQEDSAVYLCASSFNGGTGELFFGEGSRLTVL.

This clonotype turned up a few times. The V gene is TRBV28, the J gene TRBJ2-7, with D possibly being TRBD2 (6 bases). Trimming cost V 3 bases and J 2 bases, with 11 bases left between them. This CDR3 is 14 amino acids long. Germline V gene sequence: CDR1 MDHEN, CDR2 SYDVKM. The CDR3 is CASSLGGPPYEQYF. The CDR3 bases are TGTGCCAGCAGTTTGGGAGGCCCCCCCTACGAGCAGTACTTC.

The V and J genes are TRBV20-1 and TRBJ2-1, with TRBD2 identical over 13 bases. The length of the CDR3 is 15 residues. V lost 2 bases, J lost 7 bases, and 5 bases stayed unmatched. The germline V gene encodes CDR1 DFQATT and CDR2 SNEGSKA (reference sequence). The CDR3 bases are TGCAGTGCTAGAAAACTAGCGGGAGGGAGGAATGAGCAGTTCTTC. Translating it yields CSARKLAGGRNEQFF.

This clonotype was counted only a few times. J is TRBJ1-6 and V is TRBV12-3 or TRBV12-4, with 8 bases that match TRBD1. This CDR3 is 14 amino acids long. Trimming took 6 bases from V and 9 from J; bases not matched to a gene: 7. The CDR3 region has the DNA TGTGCCAGCAGGACCGGGACAGGTGGTTCACCCCTCCACTTT. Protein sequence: CASRTGTGGSPLHF.

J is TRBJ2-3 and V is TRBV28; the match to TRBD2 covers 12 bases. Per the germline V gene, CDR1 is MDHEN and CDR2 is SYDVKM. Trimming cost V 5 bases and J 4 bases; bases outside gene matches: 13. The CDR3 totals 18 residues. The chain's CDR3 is CASSTRTSGTLRADTQYF. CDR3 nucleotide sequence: TGTGCCAGCAGTACCAGGACTAGCGGGACGCTAAGGGCAGATACGCAGTATTTT.

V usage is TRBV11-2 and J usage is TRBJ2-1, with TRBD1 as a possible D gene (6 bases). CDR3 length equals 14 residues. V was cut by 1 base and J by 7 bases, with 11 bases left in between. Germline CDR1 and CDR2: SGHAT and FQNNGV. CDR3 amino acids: CASSLVGTNNEQFF. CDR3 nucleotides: TGTGCCAGCAGCTTAGTTGGGACAAATAATGAGCAGTTCTTC.

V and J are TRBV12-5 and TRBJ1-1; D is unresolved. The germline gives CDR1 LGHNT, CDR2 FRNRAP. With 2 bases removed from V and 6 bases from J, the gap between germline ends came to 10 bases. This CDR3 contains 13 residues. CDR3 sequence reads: CASGLIRGAEAFF. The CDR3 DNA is TGTGCTAGTGGTTTGATCCGTGGCGCTGAAGCTTTCTTT.

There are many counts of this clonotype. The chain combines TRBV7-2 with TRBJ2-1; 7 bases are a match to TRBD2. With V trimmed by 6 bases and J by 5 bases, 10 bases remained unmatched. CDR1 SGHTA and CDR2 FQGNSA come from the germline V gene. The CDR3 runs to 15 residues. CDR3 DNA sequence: TGTGCCAGCAGACGCGCTCTAGCGGCAAACAATGAGCAGTTCTTC. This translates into CASRRALAANNEQFF. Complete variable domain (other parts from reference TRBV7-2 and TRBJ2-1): GAGVSQSPSNKVTEKGKDVELRCDPISGHTALYWYRQSLGQGLEFLIYFQGNSAPDKSGLPSDRFSAERTGGSVSTLTIQRTQQEDSAVYLCASRRALAANNEQFFGPGTRLTVL.

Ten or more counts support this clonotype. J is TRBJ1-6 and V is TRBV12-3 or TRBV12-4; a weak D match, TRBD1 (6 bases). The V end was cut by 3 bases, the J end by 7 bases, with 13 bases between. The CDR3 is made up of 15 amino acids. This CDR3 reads CASSLGTGANSPLHF. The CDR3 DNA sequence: TGTGCCAGCAGTTTGGGTACGGGGGCAAATTCACCCCTCCACTTT.

The CDR3 coding sequence is TGTGCCAGCAGCGGACAGGGAGGCACCGGGGAGCTGTTTTTT. Its protein product is CASSGQGGTGELFF. V and J are TRBV11-2 and TRBJ2-2; 8 bases are a match to TRBD1. This CDR3 is 14 amino acids long. Germline V lookup: CDR1 SGHAT, CDR2 FQNNGV. The V and J ends lost 5 bases and 4 bases, in that order; junction bases with no gene match: 3. Together with reference TRBV11-2 and TRBJ2-2, the CDR3 gives the full variable domain: EAGVAQSPRYKIIEKRQSVAFWCNPISGHATLYWYQQILGQGPKLLIQFQNNGVVDDSQLPKDRFSAERLKGVDSTLKIQPAKLEDSAVYLCASSGQGGTGELFFGEGSRLTVL.

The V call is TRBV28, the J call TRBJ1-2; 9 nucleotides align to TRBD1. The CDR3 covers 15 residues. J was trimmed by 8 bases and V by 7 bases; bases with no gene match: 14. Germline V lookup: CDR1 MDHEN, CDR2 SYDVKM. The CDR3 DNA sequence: TGTGCCAGCACTCCCCCCAATAGGGACAGGGACGGCTACACCTTC. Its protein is CASTPPNRDRDGYTF.

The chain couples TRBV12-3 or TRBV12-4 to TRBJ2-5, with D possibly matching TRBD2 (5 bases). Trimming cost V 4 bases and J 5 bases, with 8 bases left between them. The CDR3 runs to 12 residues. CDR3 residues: CASSSRRETQYF. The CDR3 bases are TGTGCCAGCAGTTCAAGGAGGGAGACCCAGTACTTC.

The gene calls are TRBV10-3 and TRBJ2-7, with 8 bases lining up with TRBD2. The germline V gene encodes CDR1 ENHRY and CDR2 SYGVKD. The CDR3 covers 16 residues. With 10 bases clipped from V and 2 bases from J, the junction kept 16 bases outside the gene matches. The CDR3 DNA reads TGTGCCAGTCTTGGCCGCCGGGGGGGTGTCACCTACGAGCAGTACTTC. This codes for CASLGRRGGVTYEQYF.

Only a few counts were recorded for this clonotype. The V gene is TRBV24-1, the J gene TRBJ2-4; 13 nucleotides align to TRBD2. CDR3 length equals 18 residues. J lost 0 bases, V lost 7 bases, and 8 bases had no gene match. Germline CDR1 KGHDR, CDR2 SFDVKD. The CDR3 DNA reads TGTGCCACCAGGAAGACTAGCGGGAGGTTCCTAGCCAAAAACATTCAGTACTTC. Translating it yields CATRKTSGRFLAKNIQYF.

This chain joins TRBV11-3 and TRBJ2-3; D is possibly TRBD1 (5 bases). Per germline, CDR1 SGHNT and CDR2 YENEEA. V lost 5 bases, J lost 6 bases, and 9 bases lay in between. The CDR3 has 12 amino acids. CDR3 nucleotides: TGTGCCAGCAGCCCAGGGCTGGATACGCAGTATTTT. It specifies CASSPGLDTQYF.

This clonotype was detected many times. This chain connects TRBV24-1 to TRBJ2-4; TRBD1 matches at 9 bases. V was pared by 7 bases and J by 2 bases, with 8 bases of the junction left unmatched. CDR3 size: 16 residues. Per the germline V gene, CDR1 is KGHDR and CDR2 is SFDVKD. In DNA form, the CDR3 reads TGTGCCACCAGACTTACAGGGGGCTGTTCCAAAAACATTCAGTACTTC. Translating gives CATRLTGGCSKNIQYF.